This record looks at one T cell receptor beta chain sequence and its context. CDR3 size: 14 residues. Trimming removed 5 bases from V and 6 bases from J, with 17 bases in between. CDR1 MNHEY and CDR2 SVGAGI come from the germline V gene. The entry originates in a study of blood T cell repertoires in COVID-19. Whole-study context: Researchers got acute and convalescent COVID-19 samples from the United States, Italy and Spain. PBMCs, B-cell-depleted T cells, or T cells provided the cDNA or gDNA that made up the material.

Per the authors' pipeline: Using reference gene primer amplification, nucleated cell counts were estimated. Clones were read by immunoSEQ multiplex PCR, and TCRdb kept only the in-frame ones, dropping some. The D gene and trimming were derived from the DNA, and the V and J assignments and clone size from that table. This sample has fewer than 130,000 clones; more than 70% occur once, and the top ten carry approximately 3.3%. The sample comprised peripheral blood. The source is a woman aged 50 to 65 with acute or convalescent COVID-19. This chain connects TRBV6-5 to TRBJ2-7; D may be TRBD1 (6 bases). This CDR3 is CASSTSGAPFEQYF. CDR3 in DNA: TGTGCCAGCAGTACCTCAGGGGCCCCCTTCGAGCAGTACTTC.